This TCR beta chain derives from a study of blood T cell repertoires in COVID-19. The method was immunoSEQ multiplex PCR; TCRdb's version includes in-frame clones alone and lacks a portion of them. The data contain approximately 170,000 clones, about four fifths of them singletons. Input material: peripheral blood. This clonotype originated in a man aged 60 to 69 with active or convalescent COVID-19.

DNA for the CDR3: TGTGCCAGCAGCCTGGATCCGGGACAGTCCTACAATGAGCAGTTCTTC. This gives the protein CASSLDPGQSYNEQFF. The V and J genes are TRBV9 and TRBJ2-1; 7 positions match TRBD1. Unmatched junction bases numbered 8, after V lost 4 bases and J lost 1 base. Germline V gene data show CDR1 as SGDLS and CDR2 as YYNGEE. The CDR3 totals 16 residues.